This TCR beta chain appears in the sequencing data of a study of T cells in Graves' hyperthyroidism and ophthalmopathy. Study context: Peripheral blood was obtained at initial diagnosis, preceding any treatment. General study findings and limits: In blood, most of the thyroid clonotypes expanded above 0.001 were also present.

The table lists this clonotype with many counts. Antigen specificity is unknown. The V gene's germline CDR1 is GTSNPN and CDR2 SVGIG (reference sequence). The CDR3 consists of 15 residues. V lost 4 bases and J 7 bases, leaving 20 bases between the germline ends. The TCR beta CDR3 regions underwent amplification using RNA transcripts as the source. HTBI primers were the set used in a first-round RT-PCR of the TCR CDR3. MiXCR was run by TCRdb on the multiplex PCR reads, yielding one entry per CDR3 protein. The sample yields 450,000 to 650,000 distinct CDR3 sequences, 14% seen once. Material for sequencing was blood. This TCR derives from a woman between 18 and 29 years old with Graves' ophthalmopathy. The chain recombines TRBV30 with TRBJ2-1, with D tentatively TRBD2 (6 bases). In nucleotides, the CDR3 is TGTGCCTGGACGCCTCTTGGGGGGAGTTTAAATGAGCAGTTCTTC. The encoded protein is CAWTPLGGSLNEQFF.